These 3 T cell receptor beta chains share one sample of origin, sequenced in a study of breast tumors, draining lymph nodes, adjacent tissues. In TCRdb, the multiplex PCR reads were re-called with MiXCR into one record per CDR3 protein. The data contain under 250,000 distinct CDR3 sequences, approximately 30% of them singletons. Axillary draining lymph nodes of breast cancer patients supplied the node samples. The sequencing sample was made of axillary lymph node tissue. Receptors were obtained from a female donor with breast cancer. Some clones in this sample may be carry-over from other donors' samples.

Points on this clonotype: Being one base from a much bigger clone, this may be a read error. The chain carries TRBV11-2 and TRBJ2-1; D gene unclear. CDR3 length: 13 amino acids. Per germline, CDR1 SGHAT and CDR2 FQNNGV. The CDR3 DNA reads TGTGTCAGCAGCCACCTCAATTACAATGAGCAGTTCTTC. Residues: CVSSHLNYNEQFF.

The CDR3 DNA is TGTGCCAGGGGGATAGGGCCTCAGCCCCAGCATTTT. Translation gives CARGIGPQPQHF. V is TRBV19 and J is TRBJ1-5; D ambiguous. The CDR3 is 12 residues long. Germline CDR1 LNHDA, CDR2 SQIVND (reference sequence). V lost 9 bases and J 6 bases, leaving 12 bases between the germline ends.

At least ten counts were recorded for this clonotype. The chain couples TRBV12-3 or TRBV12-4 to TRBJ2-1; D not certain. The length of the CDR3 is 12 residues. Trimming shortened V by 3 bases and J by 7 bases, and 7 bases separated the two germline ends. The CDR3 reads CASSLIGNEQFF. CDR3 sequence (DNA): TGTGCCAGCAGTTTGATAGGGAATGAGCAGTTCTTC.